This is a list of T cell receptor beta chains from one sample in a study of blood T cell repertoires in COVID-19. Assay: immunoSEQ multiplex PCR; the TCRdb copy retains only in-frame clones and omits some. The sample has approximately 170,000 clones, around four fifths seen once. Sequencing used peripheral blood. Every receptor here comes from a human donor in a cohort sampled during active COVID-19. The CDR3 runs from the conserved cysteine through the conserved F or W. A D gene is named only where the DNA matches it firmly. Clone size is given for some rows only: seen once, a few or many times, or a class if the clone is expanded.

j_gene: TRBJ2-7; len: 13; v_gene: TRBV6-5; abundance: NA; d_gene: NA; CDR3aa: CASSPGTILEQYF; CDR3nt: TGTGCCAGCAGCCCCGGGACAATTCTCGAGCAGTACTTC
j_gene: TRBJ1-5; len: 13; v_gene: TRBV19; abundance: once; d_gene: NA; CDR3aa: CASSILVDQPQHF; CDR3nt: TGTGCCAGTAGTATACTGGTAGATCAGCCCCAGCATTTT
j_gene: TRBJ2-2; len: 15; v_gene: TRBV7-7; abundance: NA; d_gene: TRBD1; CDR3aa: CASSLRTGNTGELFF; CDR3nt: TGTGCCAGCAGCTTAAGGACAGGGAACACCGGGGAGCTGTTTTTT
j_gene: TRBJ2-7; len: 16; v_gene: TRBV10-1; abundance: NA; d_gene: NA; CDR3aa: CASSELESHGIYEQYF; CDR3nt: TGCGCCAGCAGTGAGTTGGAGTCTCACGGAATATACGAGCAGTACTTC
j_gene: TRBJ2-1; len: 11; v_gene: TRBV27; abundance: NA; d_gene: NA; CDR3aa: CASRWTGEQFF; CDR3nt: TGTGCCAGCAGGTGGACTGGCGAGCAGTTCTTC
j_gene: TRBJ2-5; len: 15; v_gene: TRBV28; abundance: NA; d_gene: TRBD1; CDR3aa: CASSPGQGIQETQYF; CDR3nt: TGTGCCAGCAGTCCCGGACAGGGAATCCAAGAGACCCAGTACTTC
j_gene: TRBJ2-7; len: 14; v_gene: TRBV11-2; abundance: many; d_gene: TRBD2; CDR3aa: CASSLGGGPYEQYF; CDR3nt: TGTGCCAGCAGCTTAGGCGGGGGACCCTACGAGCAGTACTTC
j_gene: TRBJ1-2; len: 11; v_gene: TRBV5-1; abundance: NA; d_gene: NA; CDR3aa: CASSSGSGYTF; CDR3nt: TGCGCCAGCAGTTCAGGGTCTGGCTACACCTTC
j_gene: TRBJ1-5; len: 15; v_gene: TRBV2; abundance: once; d_gene: NA; CDR3aa: CASSAYRAGNQPQHF; CDR3nt: TGTGCCAGCAGTGCATACAGGGCCGGCAATCAGCCCCAGCATTTT
j_gene: TRBJ2-2; len: 13; v_gene: TRBV29-1; abundance: many; d_gene: NA; CDR3aa: CSVEVSGVTELFF; CDR3nt: TGCAGCGTTGAAGTGTCGGGGGTAACGGAGCTGTTTTTT
j_gene: TRBJ2-3; len: 18; v_gene: TRBV21-1; abundance: once; d_gene: NA; CDR3aa: CASSKEDFRDSRTDTQYF; CDR3nt: TGTGCCAGCAGCAAAGAGGACTTCCGGGACAGTCGAACAGATACGCAGTATTTT
j_gene: TRBJ2-2; len: 13; v_gene: TRBV6-5; abundance: NA; d_gene: NA; CDR3aa: CASSYSSTGELFF; CDR3nt: TGTGCCAGCAGTTACTCATCGACCGGGGAGCTGTTTTTT
j_gene: TRBJ2-3; len: 15; v_gene: TRBV11-3; abundance: few; d_gene: TRBD2; CDR3aa: CASSPGLASTDTQYF; CDR3nt: TGTGCCAGCAGCCCCGGACTAGCGAGCACAGATACGCAGTATTTT
j_gene: TRBJ1-4; len: 13; v_gene: TRBV5-5; abundance: NA; d_gene: NA; CDR3aa: CASSLSLNEKLFF; CDR3nt: TGTGCCAGCAGCTTATCCCTAAATGAAAAACTGTTTTTT
j_gene: TRBJ1-2; len: 14; v_gene: TRBV25-1; abundance: NA; d_gene: TRBD1; CDR3aa: CASIGTGVNYGYTF; CDR3nt: TGTGCCAGCATTGGGACAGGGGTGAACTATGGCTACACCTTC
j_gene: TRBJ1-1; len: 17; v_gene: TRBV21-1; abundance: NA; d_gene: NA; CDR3aa: CASSKGGLRRGNTEAFF; CDR3nt: TGTGCCAGCAGCAAAGGGGGGTTGCGGCGGGGAAACACTGAAGCTTTCTTT
j_gene: TRBJ1-2; len: 13; v_gene: TRBV6-5; abundance: NA; d_gene: NA; CDR3aa: CASRRQPAGGYTF; CDR3nt: TGTGCCAGCAGGCGACAGCCCGCCGGGGGCTACACCTTC
j_gene: TRBJ1-6; len: 13; v_gene: TRBV6-2/TRBV6-3; abundance: NA; d_gene: NA; CDR3aa: CASSLIEGSPLHF; CDR3nt: TGTGCCAGCAGTTTGATTGAGGGTTCACCCCTCCACTTT
j_gene: TRBJ1-4; len: 15; v_gene: TRBV7-2; abundance: NA; d_gene: NA; CDR3aa: CASSVAGSQSEKLFF; CDR3nt: TGTGCCAGCAGCGTAGCCGGGAGTCAAAGTGAAAAACTGTTTTTT
j_gene: TRBJ2-3; len: 14; v_gene: TRBV6-5; abundance: NA; d_gene: NA; CDR3aa: CASSYTPGTDTQYF; CDR3nt: TGTGCCAGCAGTTACACCCCCGGGACAGATACGCAGTATTTT
j_gene: TRBJ1-1; len: 13; v_gene: TRBV12-3/TRBV12-4; abundance: NA; d_gene: NA; CDR3aa: CANTFGTNTEAFF; CDR3nt: TGTGCCAACACGTTTGGTACGAACACTGAAGCTTTCTTT
j_gene: TRBJ2-7; len: 11; v_gene: TRBV2; abundance: NA; d_gene: NA; CDR3aa: CASSGSYEQYF; CDR3nt: TGTGCCAGCAGTGGCAGCTACGAGCAGTACTTC
j_gene: TRBJ1-6; len: 13; v_gene: TRBV27; abundance: NA; d_gene: NA; CDR3aa: CASRSGTSSPLHF; CDR3nt: TGTGCCAGCAGATCCGGGACATCTTCACCCCTCCACTTT
j_gene: TRBJ2-4; len: 14; v_gene: TRBV15; abundance: few; d_gene: NA; CDR3aa: CATSAKSTPNIQYF; CDR3nt: TGTGCCACCAGCGCAAAGAGTACTCCCAACATTCAGTACTTC
j_gene: TRBJ2-7; len: 14; v_gene: TRBV4-3; abundance: NA; d_gene: NA; CDR3aa: CASSQVLGAGEQYF; CDR3nt: TGCGCCAGCAGCCAAGTACTGGGGGCGGGTGAGCAGTACTTC
j_gene: TRBJ1-6; len: 13; v_gene: TRBV6-4; abundance: NA; d_gene: TRBD1; CDR3aa: CASSEGQNSPLHF; CDR3nt: TGTGCCAGCAGTGAGGGACAGAATTCACCCCTCCACTTT
j_gene: TRBJ2-1; len: 15; v_gene: TRBV7-8; abundance: NA; d_gene: TRBD2; CDR3aa: CASSRLAGGDNEQFF; CDR3nt: TGTGCCAGCAGCCGCTTAGCGGGCGGGGACAATGAGCAGTTCTTC
j_gene: TRBJ2-7; len: 14; v_gene: TRBV7-8; abundance: NA; d_gene: NA; CDR3aa: CASSLSRDYYEQYF; CDR3nt: TGTGCCAGCAGCTTATCCAGGGATTATTACGAGCAGTACTTC
j_gene: TRBJ1-6; len: 21; v_gene: TRBV4-3; abundance: NA; d_gene: TRBD1; CDR3aa: CASSQDLPGQLYSFENSPLHF; CDR3nt: TGCGCCAGCAGCCAAGACCTGCCGGGACAGCTTTATTCATTCGAAAATTCACCCCTCCACTTT
j_gene: TRBJ2-3; len: 16; v_gene: TRBV7-8; abundance: once; d_gene: TRBD2; CDR3aa: CASSNNAGGRTDTQYF; CDR3nt: TGTGCCAGCAGCAATAACGCCGGGGGGAGAACAGATACGCAGTATTTT
j_gene: TRBJ2-6; len: 15; v_gene: TRBV6-2/TRBV6-3; abundance: NA; d_gene: NA; CDR3aa: CASSAYSSGANVLTF; CDR3nt: TGTGCCAGCAGTGCCTACTCCTCTGGGGCCAACGTCCTGACTTTC
j_gene: TRBJ2-2; len: 18; v_gene: TRBV5-1; abundance: NA; d_gene: TRBD2; CDR3aa: CASYPGTSGGARTGELFF; CDR3nt: TGCGCCAGCTACCCCGGGACTAGCGGGGGGGCCCGGACCGGGGAGCTGTTTTTT
j_gene: TRBJ1-1; len: 10; v_gene: TRBV7-9; abundance: NA; d_gene: NA; CDR3aa: CASSRTEAFF; CDR3nt: TGTGCCAGCAGCCGGACAGAAGCTTTCTTT
j_gene: TRBJ1-2; len: 15; v_gene: TRBV4-3; abundance: once; d_gene: NA; CDR3aa: CASSQDPDSENGYTF; CDR3nt: TGCGCCAGCAGCCAAGATCCCGACAGCGAGAATGGCTACACCTTC
j_gene: TRBJ2-1; len: 14; v_gene: TRBV24-1; abundance: NA; d_gene: NA; CDR3aa: CATSDAGPNNEQFF; CDR3nt: TGTGCCACCAGTGACGCGGGGCCGAACAATGAGCAGTTCTTC
j_gene: TRBJ2-1; len: 14; v_gene: TRBV7-2; abundance: NA; d_gene: TRBD2; CDR3aa: CASSISGPYNEQFF; CDR3nt: TGTGCCAGCAGCATTAGCGGGCCCTACAATGAGCAGTTCTTC
j_gene: TRBJ1-1; len: 15; v_gene: TRBV10-2; abundance: NA; d_gene: NA; CDR3aa: CAIGEGPIMNTEAFF; CDR3nt: TGCGCCATAGGGGAGGGCCCTATCATGAACACTGAAGCTTTCTTT
j_gene: TRBJ1-2; len: 14; v_gene: TRBV6-1; abundance: NA; d_gene: NA; CDR3aa: CASSEARQSYGYTF; CDR3nt: TGTGCCAGCAGTGAAGCGCGGCAGAGCTATGGCTACACCTTC
j_gene: TRBJ2-5; len: 15; v_gene: TRBV10-3; abundance: NA; d_gene: TRBD1; CDR3aa: CAISQGVRERETQYF; CDR3nt: TGTGCCATCAGCCAGGGGGTTAGGGAGAGAGAGACCCAGTACTTC
j_gene: TRBJ1-5; len: 13; v_gene: TRBV5-1; abundance: NA; d_gene: TRBD1; CDR3aa: CASSGQGGQPQHF; CDR3nt: TGCGCCAGCAGCGGACAGGGTGGTCAGCCCCAGCATTTT
j_gene: TRBJ2-3; len: 14; v_gene: TRBV5-1; abundance: NA; d_gene: NA; CDR3aa: CASSPMNRENTQYF; CDR3nt: TGCGCCAGCAGCCCGATGAATCGCGAGAATACGCAGTATTTT
j_gene: TRBJ2-1; len: 23; v_gene: TRBV12-5; abundance: NA; d_gene: TRBD2; CDR3aa: CASGFFLGLAGEGVGFSYNEQFF; CDR3nt: TGTGCTAGTGGTTTTTTTCTCGGACTAGCGGGAGAAGGTGTCGGATTCTCCTACAATGAGCAGTTCTTC
j_gene: TRBJ2-7; len: 14; v_gene: TRBV11-2; abundance: NA; d_gene: TRBD1; CDR3aa: CASSYRGLPYEQYF; CDR3nt: TGTGCCAGCAGCTACAGGGGTTTACCCTACGAGCAGTACTTC
j_gene: TRBJ2-2; len: 15; v_gene: TRBV6-6; abundance: NA; d_gene: TRBD2; CDR3aa: CASSPPSGGARELFF; CDR3nt: TGTGCCAGCAGCCCCCCGTCGGGGGGGGCCCGGGAGCTGTTTTTT
j_gene: TRBJ1-5; len: 16; v_gene: TRBV6-2/TRBV6-3; abundance: NA; d_gene: NA; CDR3aa: CASSQHGVDSNQPQHF; CDR3nt: TGTGCCAGCAGCCAACACGGAGTAGATAGCAATCAGCCCCAGCATTTT
j_gene: TRBJ1-5; len: 16; v_gene: TRBV4-1; abundance: NA; d_gene: NA; CDR3aa: CASSQEFTGIGQPQHF; CDR3nt: TGCGCCAGCAGCCAAGAGTTTACAGGGATAGGTCAGCCCCAGCATTTT
j_gene: TRBJ2-7; len: 12; v_gene: TRBV7-9; abundance: NA; d_gene: NA; CDR3aa: CASTREVGEQYF; CDR3nt: TGTGCCAGCACCCGGGAAGTAGGGGAGCAGTACTTC
j_gene: TRBJ1-4; len: 13; v_gene: TRBV6-6; abundance: few; d_gene: TRBD1; CDR3aa: CASSGQGHEKLFF; CDR3nt: TGTGCCAGCAGCGGACAGGGGCATGAAAAACTGTTTTTT
j_gene: TRBJ2-1; len: 19; v_gene: TRBV5-1; abundance: NA; d_gene: TRBD2; CDR3aa: CASRPGTSGGLSSYNEQFF; CDR3nt: TGCGCCAGCAGGCCCGGGACTAGCGGGGGCCTTAGCTCCTACAATGAGCAGTTCTTC
j_gene: TRBJ2-3; len: 14; v_gene: TRBV11-2; abundance: NA; d_gene: NA; CDR3aa: CASSLGGAGDTQYF; CDR3nt: TGTGCCAGCAGCTTAGGGGGCGCGGGGGATACGCAGTATTTT